The 24 T cell receptor beta chains presented below share a single source sample, sequenced in a study of blood T cell repertoires in COVID-19. Produced via immunoSEQ multiplex PCR; TCRdb's table is partial and in-frame only. This sample has about 250,000 clones, with around 90% found just once. Source material: peripheral blood. All receptors come from a man aged 18 to 30 with active or convalescent COVID-19.

The genes are TRBV15 and TRBJ1-5; tentative D call: TRBD1 (5 bases). Germline V gene sequence: CDR1 LNHNV, CDR2 YYDKDF (reference sequence). The length of the CDR3 is 14 residues. Trimming removed 4 bases from V and 5 bases from J, with 12 bases in between. CDR3 coding DNA: TGTGCCACCAGCACTCCCGGGGGGGATCAGCCCCAGCATTTT. It encodes CATSTPGGDQPQHF.

This clone was seen a few times. The DNA of the CDR3 is TGTGCCAGCAGTTTCCAGGGGCAAGTTCCCTACTATGGCTACACCTTC. Translating it yields CASSFQGQVPYYGYTF. This chain links TRBV27 with TRBJ1-2; TRBD1 is a possible D gene (6 bases). Between the trimmed V and J ends, which lost 3 bases and 3 bases, there was a span of 17 bases. CDR1 is MNHEY and CDR2 is SMNVEV in the germline V gene (reference sequence). CDR3 length: 16 amino acids.

V and J are TRBV24-1 and TRBJ1-1; tentative D call: TRBD1 (6 bases). CDR1 is KGHDR and CDR2 is SFDVKD in the germline V gene. This CDR3 has 14 amino acids. The ends were cut back, 3 bases at V and 11 bases at J, with 18 bases in the middle. In nucleotides, the CDR3 is TGTGCCACCAGTGATGACTATTTTGGGCAGGGGGCTTTCTTT. Translating it yields CATSDDYFGQGAFF.

The V and J genes are TRBV6-4 and TRBJ2-1, with 11 bases identical to TRBD2. Germline lookup yields CDR1 MRHNA and CDR2 SNTAGT. This CDR3 has 15 residues. Losses at the gene ends were 3 bases for V and 6 bases for J; bases not matched to a gene: 4. Here the CDR3 reads CASSETSGGGNEQFF. For the CDR3, the DNA is TGTGCCAGCAGTGAAACTAGCGGGGGCGGCAATGAGCAGTTCTTC.

The chain combines TRBV21-1 with TRBJ1-2. TRBV21-1 has pseudogene status. The length of the CDR3 is 16 residues. This CDR3 reads CASSKNGEGGIYGYTF. CDR3 DNA sequence: TGTGCCAGCAGCAAAAACGGGGAGGGAGGTATCTATGGCTACACCTTC.

This chain joins TRBV19 and TRBJ1-5; 11 nucleotides match TRBD1. CDR1 and CDR2 (germline): LNHDA, SQIVND (reference sequence). This CDR3 spans 15 amino acids. After removal of 7 bases from V and 7 bases from J, the junction contained 9 bases not matched to a gene. As DNA, the CDR3 is TGTGCCAGTACCTCAGGACAGGGGGCGGGGCAGCCCCAGCATTTT. Translating it yields CASTSGQGAGQPQHF. The whole variable domain, filled in from reference TRBV19 and TRBJ1-5, reads DGGITQSPKYLFRKEGQNVTLSCEQNLNHDAMYWYRQDPGQGLRLIYYSQIVNDFQKGDIAEGYSVSREKKESFPLTVTSAQKNPTAFYLCASTSGQGAGQPQHFGDGTRLSIL.

The rearrangement links TRBV2 to TRBJ2-3, with 12 bases fitting TRBD2. Trimming at V came to 6 bases and at J to 6 bases, leaving 10 bases not matched to a gene. CDR3 length equals 16 residues. Germline loops: CDR1 SNHLY, CDR2 FYNNEI. DNA of the CDR3: TGTGCCAGCAGATTACTAGCGGGGGGACCCGCGGATACGCAGTATTTT. Encoded protein: CASRLLAGGPADTQYF.

V and J are TRBV28 and TRBJ2-2; 9 bases map to TRBD2. The germline V gene has CDR1 MDHEN and CDR2 SYDVKM. The CDR3 contains 15 residues. The V and J ends lost 5 bases and 7 bases, in that order; junction bases with no gene match: 8. The CDR3 DNA follows: TGTGCCAGCAGTGTACCGGGACTAGCTAGCGGGGAGCTGTTTTTT. This gives the protein CASSVPGLASGELFF.

The chain links TRBV4-3 to TRBJ2-6, with 10 bases matching TRBD2. V shed 3 bases, J shed 0 bases, and the junction held 5 bases outside the gene matches. This CDR3 is built from 18 residues. The germline CDR1 and CDR2 sequences are LGHNA and YSLEER. Here the CDR3 DNA reads TGCGCCAGCAGCCAGTCAGCGGGAGGGCCCTCTGGGGCCAACGTCCTGACTTTC. Translation: CASSQSAGGPSGANVLTF.

About this clone itself: The same CDR3 is also encoded by other DNA sequences in this sample. This sequence joins TRBV7-2 and TRBJ1-2; D may be TRBD1 (6 bases). V was trimmed by 5 bases and J by 3 bases, leaving 13 bases between them. The CDR3 runs 14 residues. The germline V gene has CDR1 SGHTA and CDR2 FQGNSA. The CDR3 coding sequence is TGTGCCAGCAGCCCGGGGGGGGGCTACTATGGCTACACCTTC. Translated, it gives CASSPGGGYYGYTF.

This rearrangement joins TRBV6-2 or TRBV6-3 to TRBJ1-1; the match to TRBD1 covers 9 bases. CDR1 is MNHEY and CDR2 is SVGEGT in the germline V gene. The CDR3 is made up of 14 amino acids. The trim removed 4 bases at V and 4 bases at J, leaving 4 bases unmatched. CDR3 sequence: CASSLTGGFTEAFF. The CDR3 bases are TGTGCCAGCAGTTTGACAGGGGGGTTCACTGAAGCTTTCTTT.

This chain links TRBV7-2 with TRBJ2-2; TRBD2 agrees at 7 bases. Trimming removed 1 base from V and 4 bases from J; junction bases left unmatched: 3. Germline loops: CDR1 SGHTA, CDR2 FQGNSA. The CDR3 length is 15 residues. The CDR3 here is CASSLVSSGTGELFF. CDR3 nucleotides: TGTGCCAGCAGCTTAGTCTCTAGCGGCACCGGGGAGCTGTTTTTT.

J is TRBJ1-5 and V is TRBV19; 8 positions match TRBD1. With 4 bases clipped from V and 0 bases from J, the junction kept 2 bases outside the gene matches. The germline V gene has CDR1 LNHDA and CDR2 SQIVND (reference sequence). This CDR3 comprises 15 residues. The CDR3 is CASSSDRGSNQPQHF. DNA of the CDR3: TGTGCCAGTAGTAGTGACAGGGGTAGCAATCAGCCCCAGCATTTT.

There are a few counts of this clone. The chain's CDR3 is CASTTQGQGEQYF. The CDR3 nucleotides are TGTGCCAGCACCACACAAGGACAGGGGGAGCAGTACTTC. The V and J genes are TRBV28 and TRBJ2-7; 9 nucleotides match TRBD1. This CDR3 contains 13 residues. Germline CDR1 MDHEN, CDR2 SYDVKM. Trimming removed 7 bases from V and 7 bases from J; junction bases left unmatched: 8.

The CDR3 loop is CASSLKVSGEFYNEQFF. The DNA for the CDR3 is TGTGCCAGCAGTTTAAAAGTGTCGGGGGAGTTCTACAATGAGCAGTTCTTC. The genes are TRBV7-6 and TRBJ2-1; the D gene is possibly TRBD2 (6 bases). Germline CDR1 is SGHVS and CDR2 is FNYEAQ. V was shortened by 6 bases and J by 3 bases, with 21 bases between the two germline ends. The CDR3 spans 17 residues.

The chain links TRBV28 to TRBJ2-7; TRBD2 matches 11 bases. J gave up 2 bases and V 5 bases, and 8 bases lay outside the gene matches. The CDR3 contains 16 residues. Germline CDR1 MDHEN, CDR2 SYDVKM. The CDR3 loop reads CASSLRGLAVTYEQYF. CDR3 nucleotide sequence: TGTGCCAGCAGTCTCCGGGGACTAGCGGTTACCTACGAGCAGTACTTC.

A few counts support this clone. This chain uses TRBV12-5 with TRBJ1-6, with TRBD1 matching over 7 bases. V lost 10 bases to trimming and J lost 7 bases; unmatched junction nucleotides: 10. The CDR3 covers 14 residues. CDR1 is LGHNT and CDR2 is FRNRAP in the germline V gene. CDR3 loop: CATRGGTDNSPLHF. CDR3 in DNA: TGTGCTACCCGGGGTGGGACAGACAATTCACCCCTCCACTTT.

This chain uses TRBV28 with TRBJ2-1, with D possibly being TRBD1 (5 bases). The CDR3 contains 15 residues. CDR1 MDHEN and CDR2 SYDVKM come from the germline V gene. V shed 5 bases and J shed 8 bases, with 19 bases lying between them. The CDR3 bases are TGTGCCAGCAGTACGGCATTGTATGGGGCAGATGAGCAGTTCTTC. The encoded protein is CASSTALYGADEQFF.

The gene calls are TRBV7-9 and TRBJ1-2, with TRBD1 matching 12 bases. Trimming cost V 4 bases and J 3 bases; bases outside gene matches: 6. The germline V gene has CDR1 SEHNR and CDR2 FQNEAQ (reference sequence). The CDR3 has 16 residues. The CDR3 is CASSWGDRGQDYGYTF. The CDR3 region has the DNA TGTGCCAGCAGCTGGGGGGACAGGGGGCAAGACTATGGCTACACCTTC.

The V gene is TRBV27, the J gene TRBJ1-2; 9 nucleotides agree with TRBD1. Germline CDR1 reads MNHEY; CDR2 reads SMNVEV (reference sequence). The CDR3 has 15 amino acids. Trimming took 4 bases from V and 2 from J; bases not matched to a gene: 5. CDR3 sequence reads: CASSSTGGGNYGYTF. The CDR3 region has the DNA TGTGCCAGCAGTTCGACAGGGGGTGGAAACTATGGCTACACCTTC.

This chain connects TRBV15 to TRBJ1-2; 9 bases are shared with TRBD1. Germline V CDR1 and CDR2: LNHNV, YYDKDF (reference sequence). There are 15 residues in the CDR3. V lost 6 bases to trimming and J lost 6 bases; unmatched junction nucleotides: 11. CDR3 DNA sequence: TGTGCCACCAGTCGTCCCGGGACAGGGAACCATGGCTACACCTTC. Amino acid sequence: CATSRPGTGNHGYTF.

This clone was observed once. The CDR3 DNA reads as TGTGCCAGCAGCGTACAGGGGCCGCACTACAATGAGCAGTTCTTC. Amino acid sequence: CASSVQGPHYNEQFF. The rearrangement links TRBV7-9 to TRBJ2-1, with 7 bases that match TRBD1. This CDR3 contains 15 residues. Germline CDR1 and CDR2: SEHNR and FQNEAQ (reference sequence). The junction had 7 bases not matched to a gene; V was cut back by 5 bases and J by 3 bases.

This clone was picked up a small number of times. The chain has TRBV11-2 and TRBJ1-3, with TRBD1 matching 7 bases. The trim removed 7 bases at V and 3 bases at J, leaving 15 bases unmatched. This CDR3 comprises 17 residues. The germline CDR1 and CDR2 sequences are SGHAT and FQNNGV. The CDR3 DNA follows: TGTGCCAGCACCGTCTCCGGGACAGCGGTTCTTGGAAACACCATATATTTT. This sequence encodes CASTVSGTAVLGNTIYF. The full variable domain, completed using reference TRBV11-2 and TRBJ1-3, is EAGVAQSPRYKIIEKRQSVAFWCNPISGHATLYWYQQILGQGPKLLIQFQNNGVVDDSQLPKDRFSAERLKGVDSTLKIQPAKLEDSAVYLCASTVSGTAVLGNTIYFGEGSWLTVV.

This chain links TRBV6-6 with TRBJ1-3, with a tentative D call TRBD1 (6 bases). Germline V CDR1 and CDR2: MNHNY, SVGAGI (reference sequence). The length of the CDR3 is 15 residues. The V gene lost 6 bases and the J gene lost 4 bases, with 16 bases spanning the gap. CDR3 loop: CASSREQGYGNTIYF. The CDR3 DNA reads as TGTGCCAGCAGCCGCGAACAGGGTTACGGAAACACCATATATTTT.